The 5 T cell receptor beta chains given below trace back to one sample, sequenced in a study of T cells after yellow fever vaccination (dated by TCRdb to about 2019). Library prep was done by 5' RACE. Data came from an Illumina HiSeq 2500. Using fastp at Q25 and MiXCR, TCRdb reprocessed the public reads and kept productive beta chains. Each entry is one CDR3 protein sequence, shown with its most common DNA and genes. The sample table records roughly 300,000 distinct CDR3 sequences; approximately 7% of these occur just once. Roughly a sixth of the sample lies in the top ten. What this sample's treatment or condition label stands for: live attenuated yellow fever vaccine strain. Material: PBMCs, obtained around 45 days after the first yellow fever vaccination. The receptors were sampled from a man younger than 35 who received the YFV17D yellow fever vaccine.

This clonotype was seen repeatedly, ten times or more. This chain uses TRBV11-1 with TRBJ2-1, with D perhaps being TRBD1 or TRBD2 (5 bases each). CDR3 length equals 14 residues. Germline loops: CDR1 SGHAT, CDR2 FQDESV (reference sequence). Trimming took off 1 base at V and 8 bases at J, with 12 bases between the two ends. CDR3 sequence (DNA): TGTGCCAGCAGCTTAGTGGGGACGATCCATGAGCAGTTCTTC. Translation: CASSLVGTIHEQFF.

This clonotype was picked up many times. The chain uses TRBV3-1 and TRBJ2-1, with D possibly being TRBD2 (6 bases). The CDR3 totals 14 residues. Germline CDR1 is LGHDT and CDR2 is YNNKEL (reference sequence). V was shortened by 3 bases and J by 4 bases, with 10 bases between the two germline ends. As DNA, the CDR3 is TGTGCCAGCAGCCATCGGACTACGTACAATGAGCAGTTCTTC. It codes for CASSHRTTYNEQFF.

The chain uses TRBV7-2 and TRBJ1-2; 12 bases fit TRBD1. CDR1 is SGHTA and CDR2 is FQGNSA in the germline V gene. V dropped 5 bases and J dropped 8; count of bases not matched to a gene: 9. CDR3 length: 15 amino acids. The CDR3 DNA reads as TGTGCCAGCAGCGACGCCGGGACAGGGGGCAGGGGCTACACCTTC. It is translated as CASSDAGTGGRGYTF.

The chain joins TRBV28 to TRBJ2-7, with 7 bases lining up with TRBD2. The V gene end was trimmed by 4 bases and the J gene end by 2 bases; junction bases not matched to a gene: 11. Germline CDR1 reads MDHEN; CDR2 reads SYDVKM. This CDR3 region has 16 residues. CDR3 sequence reads: CASSSRAGRFTYEQYV. CDR3 sequence (DNA): TGTGCCAGCAGTTCGCGAGCGGGGAGATTCACCTACGAGCAGTACGTC.

This clonotype came up a few times. The chain recombines TRBV7-2 with TRBJ2-1; D gene uncertain. Deletions cut 2 bases from V and 8 bases from J, with 10 bases between. From germline, CDR1 is SGHTA and CDR2 FQGNSA. The CDR3 extends over 13 amino acids. The CDR3 coding sequence is TGTGCCAGCAGCTTAAAGGGAATGTATGAGCAGTTCTTC. Its protein is CASSLKGMYEQFF.